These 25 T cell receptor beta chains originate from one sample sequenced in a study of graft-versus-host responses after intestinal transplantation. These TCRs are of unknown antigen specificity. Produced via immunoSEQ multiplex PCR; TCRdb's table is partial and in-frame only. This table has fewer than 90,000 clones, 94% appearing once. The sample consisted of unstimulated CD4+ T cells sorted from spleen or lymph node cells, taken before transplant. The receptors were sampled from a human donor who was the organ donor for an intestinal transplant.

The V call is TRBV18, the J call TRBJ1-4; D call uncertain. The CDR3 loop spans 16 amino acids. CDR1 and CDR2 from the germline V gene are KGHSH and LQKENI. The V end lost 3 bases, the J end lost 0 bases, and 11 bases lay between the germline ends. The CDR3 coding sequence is TGTGCCAGCTCACCGTCGCAGGTTGCAACTAATGAAAAACTGTTTTTT. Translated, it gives CASSPSQVATNEKLFF. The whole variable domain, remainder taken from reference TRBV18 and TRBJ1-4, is NAGVMQNPRHLVRRRGQEARLRCSPMKGHSHVYWYRQLPEEGLKFMVYLQKENIIDESGMPKERFSAEFPKEGPSILRIQQVVRGDSAAYFCASSPSQVATNEKLFFGSGTQLSVL.

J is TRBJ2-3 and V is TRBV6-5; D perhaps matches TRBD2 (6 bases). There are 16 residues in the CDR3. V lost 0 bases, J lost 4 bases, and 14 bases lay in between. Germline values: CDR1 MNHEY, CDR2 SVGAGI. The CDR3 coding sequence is TGTGCCAGCAGTTACTCGGCGGGGCCACGTCCAGATACGCAGTATTTT. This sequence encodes CASSYSAGPRPDTQYF.

The CDR3 region is CASSLMGQGWADTQYF. CDR3 in DNA: TGTGCCAGCAGCTTAATGGGACAGGGGTGGGCAGATACGCAGTATTTT. This chain uses TRBV7-9 with TRBJ2-3; 10 nucleotides match TRBD1. Germline CDR1 and CDR2: SEHNR and FQNEAQ (reference sequence). V lost 2 bases and J lost 4; bases outside the gene matches: 6. The CDR3 has 16 residues.

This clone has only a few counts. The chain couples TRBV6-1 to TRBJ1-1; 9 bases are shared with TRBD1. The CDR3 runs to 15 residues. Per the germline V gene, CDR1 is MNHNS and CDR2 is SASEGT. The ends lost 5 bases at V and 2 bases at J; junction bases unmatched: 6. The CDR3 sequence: CASSKGQGSNTEAFF. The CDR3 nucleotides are TGTGCCAGCAGTAAAGGACAGGGGTCAAACACTGAAGCTTTCTTT.

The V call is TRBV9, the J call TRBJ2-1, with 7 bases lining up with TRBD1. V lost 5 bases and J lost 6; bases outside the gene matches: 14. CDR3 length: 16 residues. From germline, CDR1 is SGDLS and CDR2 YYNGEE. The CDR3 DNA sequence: TGTGCCAGCAGTCAAAGAGGACAGGTCTCCCTCAATGAGCAGTTCTTC. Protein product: CASSQRGQVSLNEQFF. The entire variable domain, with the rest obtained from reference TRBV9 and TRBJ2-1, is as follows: DSGVTQTPKHLITATGQRVTLRCSPRSGDLSVYWYQQSLDQGLQFLIQYYNGEERAKGNILERFSAQQFPDLHSELNLSSLELGDSALYFCASSQRGQVSLNEQFFGPGTRLTVL.

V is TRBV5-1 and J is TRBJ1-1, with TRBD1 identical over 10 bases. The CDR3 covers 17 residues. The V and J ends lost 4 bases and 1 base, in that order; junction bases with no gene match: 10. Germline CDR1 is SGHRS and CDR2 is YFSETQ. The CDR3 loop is CASSKSRDRGSNTEAFF. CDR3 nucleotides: TGCGCCAGCAGCAAGAGCCGGGACAGGGGCTCGAACACTGAAGCTTTCTTT. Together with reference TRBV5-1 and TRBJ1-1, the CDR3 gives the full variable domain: KAGVTQTPRYLIKTRGQQVTLSCSPISGHRSVSWYQQTPGQGLQFLFEYFSETQRNKGNFPGRFSGRQFSNSRSEMNVSTLELGDSALYLCASSKSRDRGSNTEAFFGQGTRLTVV.

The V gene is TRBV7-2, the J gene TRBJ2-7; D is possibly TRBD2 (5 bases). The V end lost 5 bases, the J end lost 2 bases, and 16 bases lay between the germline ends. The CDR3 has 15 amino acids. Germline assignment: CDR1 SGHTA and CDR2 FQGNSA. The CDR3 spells CASSPRSGAAYEQYF. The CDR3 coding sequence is TGTGCCAGCAGCCCGAGGTCAGGAGCGGCCTACGAGCAGTACTTC.

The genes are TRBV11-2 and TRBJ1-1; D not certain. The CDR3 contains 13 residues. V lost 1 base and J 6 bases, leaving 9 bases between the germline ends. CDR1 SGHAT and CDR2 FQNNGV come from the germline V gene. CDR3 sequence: CASSLGPSPEAFF. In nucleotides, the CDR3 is TGTGCCAGCAGCTTAGGGCCGTCACCTGAAGCTTTCTTT. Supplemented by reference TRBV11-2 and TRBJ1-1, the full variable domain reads EAGVAQSPRYKIIEKRQSVAFWCNPISGHATLYWYQQILGQGPKLLIQFQNNGVVDDSQLPKDRFSAERLKGVDSTLKIQPAKLEDSAVYLCASSLGPSPEAFFGQGTRLTVV.

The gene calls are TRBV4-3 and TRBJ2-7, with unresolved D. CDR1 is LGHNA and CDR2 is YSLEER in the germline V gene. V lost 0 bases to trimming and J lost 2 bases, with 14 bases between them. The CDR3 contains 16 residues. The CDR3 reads CASSQDRFEPTYEQYF. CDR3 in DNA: TGCGCCAGCAGCCAAGATAGGTTCGAACCCACCTACGAGCAGTACTTC.

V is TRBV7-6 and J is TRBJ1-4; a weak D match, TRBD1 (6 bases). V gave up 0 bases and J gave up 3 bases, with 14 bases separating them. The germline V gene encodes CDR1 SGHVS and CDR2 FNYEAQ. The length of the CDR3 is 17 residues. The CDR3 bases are TGTGCCAGCAGCTTAGCTTTTGGGGGGCCCGCTAATGAAAAACTGTTTTTT. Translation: CASSLAFGGPANEKLFF. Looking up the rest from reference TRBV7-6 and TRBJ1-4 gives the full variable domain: GAGVSQSPRYKVTKRGQDVALRCDPISGHVSLYWYRQALGQGPEFLTYFNYEAQQDKSGLPNDRFSAERPEGSISTLTIQRTEQRDSAMYRCASSLAFGGPANEKLFFGSGTQLSVL.

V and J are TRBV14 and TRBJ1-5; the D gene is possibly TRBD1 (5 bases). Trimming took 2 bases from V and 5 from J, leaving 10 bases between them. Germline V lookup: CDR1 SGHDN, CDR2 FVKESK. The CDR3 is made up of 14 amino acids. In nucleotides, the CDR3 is TGTGCCAGCAGCCAACAGGGTCTAGATCAGCCCCAGCATTTT. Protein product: CASSQQGLDQPQHF.

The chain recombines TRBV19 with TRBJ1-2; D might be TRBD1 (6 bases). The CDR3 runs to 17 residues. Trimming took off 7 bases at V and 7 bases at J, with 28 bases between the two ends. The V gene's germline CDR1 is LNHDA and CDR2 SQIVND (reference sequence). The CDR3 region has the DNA TGTGCCAGTACCCCATCATCAGTGGGACAAGGCCCTCTTGGCTACACCTTC. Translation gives CASTPSSVGQGPLGYTF.

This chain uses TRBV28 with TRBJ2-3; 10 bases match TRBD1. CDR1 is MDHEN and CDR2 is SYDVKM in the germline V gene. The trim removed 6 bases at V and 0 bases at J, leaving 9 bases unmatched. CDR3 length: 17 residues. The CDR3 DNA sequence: TGTGCCAGCAGCCGATGGGACAGGGGAGGTAGCACAGATACGCAGTATTTT. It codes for CASSRWDRGGSTDTQYF.

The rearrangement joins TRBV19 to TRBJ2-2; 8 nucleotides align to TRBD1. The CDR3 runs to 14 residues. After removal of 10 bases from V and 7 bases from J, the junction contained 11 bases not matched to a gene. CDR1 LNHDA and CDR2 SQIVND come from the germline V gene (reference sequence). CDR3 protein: CATQFQGAIGELFF. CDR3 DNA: TGTGCCACCCAGTTCCAGGGGGCGATCGGGGAGCTGTTTTTT. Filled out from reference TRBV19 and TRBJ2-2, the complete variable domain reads DGGITQSPKYLFRKEGQNVTLSCEQNLNHDAMYWYRQDPGQGLRLIYYSQIVNDFQKGDIAEGYSVSREKKESFPLTVTSAQKNPTAFYLCATQFQGAIGELFFGEGSRLTVL.

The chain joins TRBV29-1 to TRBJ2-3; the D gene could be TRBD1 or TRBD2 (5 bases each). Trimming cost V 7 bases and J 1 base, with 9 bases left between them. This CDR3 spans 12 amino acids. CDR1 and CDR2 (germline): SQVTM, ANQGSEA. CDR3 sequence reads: CSARDRTDTQYF. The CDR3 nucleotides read TGCAGCGCAAGGGACCGCACAGATACGCAGTATTTT.

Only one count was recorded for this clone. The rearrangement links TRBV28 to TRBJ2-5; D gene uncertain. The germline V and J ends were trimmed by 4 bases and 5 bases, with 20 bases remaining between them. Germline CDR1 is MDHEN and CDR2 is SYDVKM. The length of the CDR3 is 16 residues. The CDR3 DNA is TGTGCCAGCAGTTCATTTCCGGGCTCGATCGGGGAGACCCAGTACTTC. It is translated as CASSSFPGSIGETQYF.

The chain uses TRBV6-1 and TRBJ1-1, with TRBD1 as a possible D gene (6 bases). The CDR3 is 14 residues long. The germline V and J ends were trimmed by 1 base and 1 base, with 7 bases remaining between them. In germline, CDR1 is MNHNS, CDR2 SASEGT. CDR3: CASSEGGANTEAFF. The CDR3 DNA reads TGTGCCAGCAGTGAAGGGGGGGCGAACACTGAAGCTTTCTTT.

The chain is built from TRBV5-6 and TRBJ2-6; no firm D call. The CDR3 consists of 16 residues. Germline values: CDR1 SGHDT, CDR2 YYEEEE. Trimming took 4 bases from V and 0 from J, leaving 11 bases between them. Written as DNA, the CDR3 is TGTGCCAGCAGCGGCCTCGGAGTCTCTGGGGCCAACGTCCTGACTTTC. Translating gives CASSGLGVSGANVLTF.

As DNA, the CDR3 is TGTGCCAGCAGCTTAGGGGCAGGGAGCTACAATGAGCAGTTCTTC. Translating it yields CASSLGAGSYNEQFF. V is TRBV7-9 and J is TRBJ2-1; D may be TRBD1 or TRBD2 (5 bases each). The CDR3 is 15 residues long. Deletions cut 1 base from V and 3 bases from J, with 10 bases between. The germline V gene encodes CDR1 SEHNR and CDR2 FQNEAQ (reference sequence).

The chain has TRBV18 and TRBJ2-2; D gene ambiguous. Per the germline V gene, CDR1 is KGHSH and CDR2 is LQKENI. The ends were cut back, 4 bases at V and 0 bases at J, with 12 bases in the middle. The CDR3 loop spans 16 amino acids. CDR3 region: CASSLRHISNTGELFF. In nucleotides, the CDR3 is TGTGCCAGCTCACTAAGGCACATCTCGAACACCGGGGAGCTGTTTTTT.

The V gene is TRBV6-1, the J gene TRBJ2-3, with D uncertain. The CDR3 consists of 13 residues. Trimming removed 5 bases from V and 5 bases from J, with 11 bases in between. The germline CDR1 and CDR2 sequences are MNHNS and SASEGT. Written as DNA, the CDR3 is TGTGCCAGCAGTATCCAACAGAGAGATACGCAGTATTTT. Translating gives CASSIQQRDTQYF.

CDR3 coding DNA: TGTGCCAGCAGCGCACTAAACTTTAATTCACCCCTCCACTTT. Residues: CASSALNFNSPLHF. The V gene is TRBV9, the J gene TRBJ1-6; D gene uncertain. This CDR3 comprises 14 residues. Trimming shortened V by 3 bases and J by 6 bases, and 10 bases separated the two germline ends. CDR1 is SGDLS and CDR2 is YYNGEE in the germline V gene.

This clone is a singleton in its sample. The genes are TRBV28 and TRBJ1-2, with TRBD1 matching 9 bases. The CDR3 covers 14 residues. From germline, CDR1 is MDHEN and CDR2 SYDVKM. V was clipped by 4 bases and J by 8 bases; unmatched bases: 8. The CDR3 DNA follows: TGTGCCAGCAGTTCTGGGGGACAGGGTGACGGCTACACCTTC. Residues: CASSSGGQGDGYTF.

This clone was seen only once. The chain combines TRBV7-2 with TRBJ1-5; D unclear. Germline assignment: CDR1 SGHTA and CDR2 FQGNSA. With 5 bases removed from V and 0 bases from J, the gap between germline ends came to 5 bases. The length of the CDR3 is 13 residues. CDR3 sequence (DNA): TGTGCCAGCAGCCCGTTTAGCAATCAGCCCCAGCATTTT. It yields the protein CASSPFSNQPQHF.

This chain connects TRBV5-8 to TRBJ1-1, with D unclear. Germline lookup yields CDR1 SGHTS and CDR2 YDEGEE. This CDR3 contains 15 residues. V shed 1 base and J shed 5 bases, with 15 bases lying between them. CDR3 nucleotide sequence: TGTGCCAGCAGCTTGTCTTGGTTTCAAAAGACTGAAGCTTTCTTT. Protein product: CASSLSWFQKTEAFF.